This T cell receptor (beta chain) was sequenced in a study of naive and memory T cell subsets. Study observations and caveats: Clonotypes are single alpha or beta chains, not paired receptors. A few larger clonotypes appeared in naive repertoires, especially CD8, possibly memory cells re-expressing CD45RA.

This clonotype was counted a few times. Its antigen is still unknown. Two oligonucleotides, mixed equimolar, formed the beta constant-region primer covering TRBC1 and TRBC2. Four rounds of PCR amplified the ligated cDNA using nested alpha and beta constant-region primers plus SP2. Ligation attached a single-stranded oligonucleotide with a 12-nucleotide UMI and the SP2 primer to the cDNA 3' end. TCRdb reprocessed the UMI-ligation and nested PCR reads with MiXCR, giving one entry per CDR3 protein. The table records around 140,000 distinct CDR3 sequences, over 20% of them present only once. CDR1 SGHTA and CDR2 FQGNSA come from the germline V gene. After removal of 1 base from V and 4 bases from J, the junction contained 9 bases not matched to a gene. This CDR3 region has 16 residues. Alpha and beta libraries were amplified separately from the second PCR onward. Cells stained for CD3, CD4, CD8, CD45RA and CD27 were sorted into four subsets.

The sequenced sample consisted of naive CD4+ T cells from blood. The V gene is TRBV7-2, the J gene TRBJ2-5; 7 bases align to TRBD2. The TCR comes from a human donor in good health. The CDR3: CASSLGGRAGSETQYF. The CDR3, as DNA: TGTGCCAGCAGCTTAGGGGGGAGGGCCGGTTCAGAGACCCAGTACTTC.